The 11 T cell receptor beta chains in this list originate from one sample, sequenced in a study of control samples from healthy donors and cancer patients. Profiled with immunoSEQ multiplex PCR; TCRdb holds only in-frame clones, not every one. The sample has more than 85,000 clones, approximately 90% seen once. The specimen was blood. The source of these receptors is a human donor in good health. The donor label of this sample is uncertain.

The V gene is TRBV2, the J gene TRBJ2-7; perhaps TRBD2 as D (6 bases). CDR1 is SNHLY and CDR2 is FYNNEI in the germline V gene. V was shortened by 6 bases and J by 3 bases, with 6 bases between the two germline ends. The CDR3 spans 11 residues. DNA for the CDR3: TGTGCCAGCAGCGGGAGCTACGAGCAGTACTTC. Its protein product is CASSGSYEQYF.

This chain joins TRBV30 and TRBJ2-7, with D possibly matching TRBD1 (5 bases). Trimming left V 0 bases short and J 5 bases short, with 11 bases between. The CDR3 sequence is 13 residues long. Germline CDR1 and CDR2: GTSNPN and SVGIG (reference sequence). The CDR3 here is CAWSVTRVDEQYF. The DNA for the CDR3 is TGTGCCTGGAGTGTTACCAGGGTAGACGAGCAGTACTTC.

V is TRBV7-9 and J is TRBJ2-7, with 7 nucleotides matching TRBD1. From germline, CDR1 is SEHNR and CDR2 FQNEAQ (reference sequence). The CDR3 spans 15 residues. With V trimmed by 4 bases and J by 3 bases, 9 bases remained unmatched. This CDR3 is CASSSPNRGHYEQYF. The CDR3 coding sequence is TGTGCCAGCAGCTCACCGAACAGGGGACACTACGAGCAGTACTTC. Combining the CDR3 with reference TRBV7-9 and TRBJ2-7 gives the whole variable domain DTGVSQNPRHKITKRGQNVTFRCDPISEHNRLYWYRQTLGQGPEFLTYFQNEAQLEKSRLLSDRFSAERPKGSFSTLEIQRTEQGDSAMYLCASSSPNRGHYEQYFGPGTRLTVT.

This clone was seen just once. This chain links TRBV5-8 with TRBJ1-1; the D gene is possibly TRBD1 (6 bases). Trimming cost V 4 bases and J 1 base, with 17 bases left between them. The CDR3 extends over 16 amino acids. Germline V gene lookup returns CDR1 SGHTS and CDR2 YDEGEE. CDR3 protein: CASSRPTGQSNTEAFF. CDR3 DNA: TGTGCCAGCAGCAGACCGACAGGTCAATCGAACACTGAAGCTTTCTTT.

The V call is TRBV10-3, the J call TRBJ2-1, with 12 bases lining up with TRBD1. The germline CDR1 and CDR2 sequences are ENHRY and SYGVKD. V lost 6 bases and J lost 9; bases outside the gene matches: 9. The CDR3 contains 15 residues. Here the CDR3 reads CAIRDPGQGASEQFF. DNA for the CDR3: TGTGCCATCAGGGACCCGGGACAGGGGGCAAGTGAGCAGTTCTTC.

V gene TRBV27 combines with J gene TRBJ2-7, with D unclear. V was shortened by 9 bases and J by 5 bases, with 11 bases between the two germline ends. The germline V gene encodes CDR1 MNHEY and CDR2 SMNVEV (reference sequence). The length of the CDR3 is 11 residues. The CDR3 sequence is CARSSIDEQYF. Here the CDR3 DNA reads TGTGCCAGGAGCTCTATTGACGAGCAGTACTTC.

The chain has TRBV13 and TRBJ2-2, with D perhaps matching TRBD1 (6 bases). Germline assignment: CDR1 PRHDT and CDR2 FYEKMQ (reference sequence). The CDR3 contains 14 residues. V was pared by 5 bases and J by 5 bases, with 12 bases between. The CDR3 DNA is TGTGCCAGCAGCGGAGGACAGTTAACCGGGGAGCTGTTTTTT. It translates to CASSGGQLTGELFF.

J is TRBJ2-5 and V is TRBV5-1, with TRBD2 as a possible D gene (7 bases). With 4 bases removed from V and 5 bases from J, the gap between germline ends came to 18 bases. The germline CDR1 and CDR2 sequences are SGHRS and YFSETQ. The CDR3 contains 15 residues. CDR3: CASSPAGAPSETQYF. The CDR3 coding sequence is TGCGCCAGCAGCCCCGCGGGGGCGCCGTCGGAGACCCAGTACTTC.

The chain uses TRBV29-1 and TRBJ2-3, with TRBD2 identical over 8 bases. The CDR3 is 13 amino acids. CDR1 and CDR2 from the germline V gene are SQVTM and ANQGSEA. The trim removed 8 bases at V and 2 bases at J, leaving 6 bases unmatched. The CDR3 region has the DNA TGCAGCTACACGGGGGGGATCACAGATACGCAGTATTTT. This gives the protein CSYTGGITDTQYF.

The chain combines TRBV12-3 or TRBV12-4 with TRBJ1-1; D gene unclear. V lost 2 bases to trimming and J lost 3 bases, with 7 bases between them. There are 13 residues in the CDR3. CDR3 bases: TGTGCCAGCAGTTTAACGGTCTACACTGAAGCTTTCTTT. Translated, it gives CASSLTVYTEAFF.

The rearrangement uses TRBV5-5 and TRBJ1-1, with D perhaps matching TRBD1 (5 bases). The germline CDR1 and CDR2 sequences are SGHKS and YYEKEE (reference sequence). This CDR3 spans 15 amino acids. V was cut by 4 bases and J by 2 bases, with 15 bases left in between. DNA of the CDR3: TGTGCCAGCAGCACCGGGGACCTCGGTAACACTGAAGCTTTCTTT. Residues: CASSTGDLGNTEAFF. The full variable domain, with the rest looked up from reference TRBV5-5 and TRBJ1-1, is DAGVTQSPTHLIKTRGQQVTLRCSPISGHKSVSWYQQVLGQGPQFIFQYYEKEERGRGNFPDRFSARQFPNYSSELNVNALLLGDSALYLCASSTGDLGNTEAFFGQGTRLTVV.